The TCR beta chain described here comes from a study of CD8 T cells in Susac syndrome. The patients with Susac syndrome satisfied recently defined diagnostic criteria for either definite or probable disease. The authors reverse transcribed roughly 0.5 to 1 ug RNA with random hexamers. From the immunoSEQ multiplex PCR reads, TCRdb called clonotypes with MiXCR, one entry per CDR3 protein. This sample has about 140,000 distinct CDR3 sequences; roughly 94% occur once, and the top ten carry roughly 0.14%. The germline gives CDR1 GTSNPN, CDR2 SVGIG (reference sequence). V was pared by 8 bases and J by 6 bases, with 12 bases between. CDR3 length equals 11 residues.

The TCR sequence derives from a human donor with Susac syndrome. The source material was CD4+ T cells from PBMCs. This chain uses TRBV30 with TRBJ2-3; TRBD2 might be the D (5 bases). CDR3 amino acids: CALGVGDTQYF. The CDR3 nucleotides are TGTGCCCTGGGAGTCGGCGATACGCAGTATTTT.